The 8 T cell receptor beta chains given below trace back to one sample, sequenced in a study of cytomegalovirus exposure and HLA in healthy donors. This PCR relied on a set of 60 Vbeta primers and 13 Jbeta primers. Generated by immunoSEQ multiplex PCR, the TCRdb table keeps only in-frame clones and is missing some. This table holds about 160,000 clones, approximately 78% found once. Sequencing input: PBMCs. The receptor source for this set is a girl aged 2 to 9 in good health and CMV-seropositive.

The V and J genes are TRBV15 and TRBJ2-1; 8 nucleotides align to TRBD2. The CDR3 loop spans 18 amino acids. CDR1 LNHNV and CDR2 YYDKDF come from the germline V gene (reference sequence). The junction had 11 bases not matched to a gene; V was cut back by 2 bases and J by 2 bases. Here the CDR3 DNA reads TGTGCCACCAGCAGACCCCCACAACTAGCGGTTGCCTACAATGAGCAGTTCTTC. Translating gives CATSRPPQLAVAYNEQFF.

The chain carries TRBV29-1 and TRBJ2-6; TRBD1 aligns across 11 bases. The CDR3 covers 18 residues. V lost 3 bases to trimming and J lost 1 base; unmatched junction nucleotides: 8. The germline CDR1 and CDR2 sequences are SQVTM and ANQGSEA. The CDR3: CSVDGLGQGASGANVLTF. CDR3 coding DNA: TGCAGCGTTGATGGGTTAGGACAGGGGGCTTCTGGGGCCAACGTCCTGACTTTC.

The rearrangement uses TRBV30 and TRBJ2-2, with 16 nucleotides matching TRBD2. The CDR3 length is 16 residues. Per the germline V gene, CDR1 is GTSNPN and CDR2 is SVGIG (reference sequence). The junction had 2 bases not matched to a gene; V was cut back by 1 base and J by 6 bases. CDR3 residues: CAWSEGLAGGSGELFF. DNA for the CDR3: TGTGCCTGGAGTGAGGGACTAGCGGGAGGGTCCGGGGAGCTGTTTTTT.

This rearrangement joins TRBV29-1 to TRBJ1-2; 10 positions match TRBD1. Losses at the gene ends were 5 bases for V and 7 bases for J; bases not matched to a gene: 13. Germline loops: CDR1 SQVTM, CDR2 ANQGSEA. CDR3 length equals 15 residues. The CDR3 DNA reads as TGCAGCGTTTACTGGACAGGGGGTGATTCTAGTGGCTACACCTTC. Its translation is CSVYWTGGDSSGYTF.

The chain carries TRBV27 and TRBJ2-1; a possible D gene is TRBD2 (6 bases). Per the germline V gene, CDR1 is MNHEY and CDR2 is SMNVEV (reference sequence). There are 16 residues in the CDR3. The V gene lost 2 bases and the J gene lost 7 bases, with 18 bases spanning the gap. The CDR3 reads CASSLMRDSLSNEQFF. The CDR3 DNA reads TGTGCCAGCAGTTTAATGCGGGACTCCCTATCAAATGAGCAGTTCTTC.

The V gene is TRBV6-5, the J gene TRBJ2-3, with 7 bases matching TRBD2. Trimming at V came to 0 bases and at J to 2 bases, leaving 5 bases not matched to a gene. CDR3 size: 16 residues. In germline, CDR1 is MNHEY, CDR2 SVGAGI. The CDR3 region is CASSYSKRGYTDTQYF. CDR3 DNA sequence: TGTGCCAGCAGTTACTCGAAGCGGGGATACACAGATACGCAGTATTTT.

This clone was counted a single time. The chain links TRBV25-1 to TRBJ1-2; TRBD1 agrees at 7 bases. From germline, CDR1 is MGHDK and CDR2 SYGVNS. V trimming: 8 bases; J trimming: 3 bases; junction bases outside the gene matches: 6. The CDR3 runs 13 residues. CDR3 in DNA: TGTGCCAGCCGGGGACAGCCTCACTATGGCTACACCTTC. It specifies CASRGQPHYGYTF.

This CDR3 is CASSADGGEGDTEAFF. As DNA, the CDR3 is TGTGCCAGCAGCGCGGACGGAGGCGAGGGTGACACTGAAGCTTTCTTT. The chain joins TRBV9 to TRBJ1-1; D gene uncertain. CDR1 is SGDLS, CDR2 YYNGEE, per germline. Trimming shortened V by 3 bases and J by 3 bases, and 18 bases separated the two germline ends. This CDR3 region has 16 residues. The complete variable domain, with remaining parts taken from reference TRBV9 and TRBJ1-1, reads DSGVTQTPKHLITATGQRVTLRCSPRSGDLSVYWYQQSLDQGLQFLIQYYNGEERAKGNILERFSAQQFPDLHSELNLSSLELGDSALYFCASSADGGEGDTEAFFGQGTRLTVV.